This T cell receptor (beta chain) derives from a study of Tregs in tolerant kidney transplant recipients. Findings and limits, study-wide: Tolerant patients' donor-specific Tregs expanded beyond overall Tregs, suggesting antigen-driven growth. For some patients, primers changed over time, blocking nucleotide-level comparison.

CDR1 and CDR2 from the germline V gene are SNHLY and FYNNEI. CDR3 length: 15 residues. V lost 9 bases, J lost 3 bases, and 7 bases stayed unmatched. Using immunoSEQ multiplex PCR, the repertoire was profiled, and TCRdb retains in-frame clones only, with some absent. This repertoire shows about 64,000 clones, under 98% found once; its top ten account for approximately 0.36%. Details on this clone: The antigen remains unidentified.

Thawed PBMCs were FACS-sorted into unstimulated CD4+CD25+CD127- regulatory T cells, CD4+CD25- non-regulatory cells, CD4 and CD8 cells. This clonotype was sampled from a human donor who received a combined kidney and bone marrow transplant. This rearrangement joins TRBV2 to TRBJ2-4; 11 nucleotides match TRBD2. The specimen was Tregs from blood, collected before the transplant. CDR3 nucleotides: TGTGCCAGTAGGTGGGGACTAGCGGACAAAAACATTCAGTACTTC. This gives the protein CASRWGLADKNIQYF.